These 2 T cell receptor beta chains share one sample of origin, sequenced in a study of blood T cell repertoires in COVID-19. Here immunoSEQ multiplex PCR was the method, and the copy in TCRdb shows in-frame clones only, minus some. The data show around 470,000 clones, with about 91% seen just once and 0.8% to 0.9% held by the top ten. The source material was peripheral blood. The origin of the receptors is a man younger than 35 with COVID-19, enrolled during active disease.

The chain uses TRBV10-2 and TRBJ2-3; 7 bases are shared with TRBD1. CDR1 is WSHSY and CDR2 is SAAADI in the germline V gene. The CDR3 length is 11 residues. V gave up 8 bases and J gave up 9 bases; unmatched junction bases: 5. CDR3 protein: CASGSRGTQYF. In nucleotides, the CDR3 is TGCGCCAGCGGGAGCAGGGGGACGCAGTATTTT.

This chain joins TRBV4-2 and TRBJ1-1; TRBD1 matches 9 bases. The CDR3 spans 14 residues. The junction had 2 bases not matched to a gene; V was cut back by 5 bases and J by 1 base. CDR1 LGHNA and CDR2 YNFKEQ come from the germline V gene. The chain's CDR3 is CASSADRGNTEAFF. The CDR3 region has the DNA TGTGCCAGCAGCGCGGACAGGGGGAACACTGAAGCTTTCTTT.